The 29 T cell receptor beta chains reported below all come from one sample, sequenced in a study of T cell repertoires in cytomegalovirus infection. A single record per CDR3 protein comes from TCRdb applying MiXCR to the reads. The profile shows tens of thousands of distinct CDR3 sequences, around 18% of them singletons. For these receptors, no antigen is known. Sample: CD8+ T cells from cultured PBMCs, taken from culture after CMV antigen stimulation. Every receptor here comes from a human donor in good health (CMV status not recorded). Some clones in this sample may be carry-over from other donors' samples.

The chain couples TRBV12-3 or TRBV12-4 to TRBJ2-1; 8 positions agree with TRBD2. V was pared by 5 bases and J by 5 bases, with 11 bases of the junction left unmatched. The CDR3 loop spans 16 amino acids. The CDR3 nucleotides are TGTGCCAGCAGTAAGCGGGAGCGCTACCTAAACAATGAGCAGTTCTTC. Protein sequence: CASSKRERYLNNEQFF.

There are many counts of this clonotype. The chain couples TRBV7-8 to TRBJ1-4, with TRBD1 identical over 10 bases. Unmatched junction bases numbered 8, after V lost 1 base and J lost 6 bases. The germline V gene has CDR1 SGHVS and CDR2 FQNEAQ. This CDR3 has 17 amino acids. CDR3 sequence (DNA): TGTGCCAGCAGCTTAGGGACAGGGGGAGCTTTCGATGAAAAACTGTTTTTT. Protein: CASSLGTGGAFDEKLFF.

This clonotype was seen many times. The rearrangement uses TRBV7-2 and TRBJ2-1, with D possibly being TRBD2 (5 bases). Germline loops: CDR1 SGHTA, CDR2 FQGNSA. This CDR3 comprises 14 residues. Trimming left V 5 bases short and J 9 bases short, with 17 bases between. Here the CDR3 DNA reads TGTGCCAGCAGCCCCAACCTACTAGGCGCTGAGCAGTTCTTC. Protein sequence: CASSPNLLGAEQFF.

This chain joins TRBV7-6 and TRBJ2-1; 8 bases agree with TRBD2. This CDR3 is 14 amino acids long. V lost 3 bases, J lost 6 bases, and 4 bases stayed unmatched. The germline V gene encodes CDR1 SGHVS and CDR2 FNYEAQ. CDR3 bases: TGTGCCAGCAGCTTCGGGGGGGCGGGCAATGAGCAGTTCTTC. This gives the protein CASSFGGAGNEQFF.

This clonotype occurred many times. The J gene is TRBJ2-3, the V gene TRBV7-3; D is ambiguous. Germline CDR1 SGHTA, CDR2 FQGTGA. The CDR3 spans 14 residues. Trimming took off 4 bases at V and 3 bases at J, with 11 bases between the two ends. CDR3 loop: CASSSYKITDTQYF. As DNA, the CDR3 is TGTGCCAGCAGCTCGTACAAAATAACAGATACGCAGTATTTT. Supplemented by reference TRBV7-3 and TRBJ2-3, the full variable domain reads GAGVSQTPSNKVTEKGKYVELRCDPISGHTALYWYRQSLGQGPEFLIYFQGTGAADDSGLPNDRFFAVRPEGSVSTLKIQRTERGDSAVYLCASSSYKITDTQYFGPGTRLTVL.

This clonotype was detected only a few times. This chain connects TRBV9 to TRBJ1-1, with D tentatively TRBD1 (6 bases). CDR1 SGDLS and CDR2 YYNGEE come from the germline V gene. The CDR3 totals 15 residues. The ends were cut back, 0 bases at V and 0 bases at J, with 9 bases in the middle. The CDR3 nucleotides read TGTGCCAGCAGCGTAGGGTCAGGGGTGAACACTGAAGCTTTCTTT. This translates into CASSVGSGVNTEAFF. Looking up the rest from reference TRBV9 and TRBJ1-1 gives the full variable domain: DSGVTQTPKHLITATGQRVTLRCSPRSGDLSVYWYQQSLDQGLQFLIQYYNGEERAKGNILERFSAQQFPDLHSELNLSSLELGDSALYFCASSVGSGVNTEAFFGQGTRLTVV.

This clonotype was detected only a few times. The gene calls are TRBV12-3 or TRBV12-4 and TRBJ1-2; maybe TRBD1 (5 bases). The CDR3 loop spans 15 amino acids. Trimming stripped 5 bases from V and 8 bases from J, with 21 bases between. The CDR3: CASSPPRGIRLGYTF. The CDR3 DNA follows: TGTGCCAGCAGTCCTCCTCGGGGCATCCGGTTAGGCTACACCTTC.

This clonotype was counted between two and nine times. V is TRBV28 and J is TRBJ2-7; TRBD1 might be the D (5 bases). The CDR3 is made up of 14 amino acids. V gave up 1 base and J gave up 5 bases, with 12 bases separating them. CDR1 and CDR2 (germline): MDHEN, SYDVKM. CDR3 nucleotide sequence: TGTGCCAGCAGTTTATCTTTACAGGCCCACGAGCAGTACTTC. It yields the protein CASSLSLQAHEQYF.

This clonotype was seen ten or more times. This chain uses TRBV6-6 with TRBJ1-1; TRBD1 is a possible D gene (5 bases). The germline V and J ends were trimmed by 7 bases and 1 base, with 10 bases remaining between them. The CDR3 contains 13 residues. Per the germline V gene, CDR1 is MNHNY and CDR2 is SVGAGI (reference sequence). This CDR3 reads CASTLGGNTEAFF. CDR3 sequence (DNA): TGTGCCAGCACCCTCGGGGGGAACACTGAAGCTTTCTTT.

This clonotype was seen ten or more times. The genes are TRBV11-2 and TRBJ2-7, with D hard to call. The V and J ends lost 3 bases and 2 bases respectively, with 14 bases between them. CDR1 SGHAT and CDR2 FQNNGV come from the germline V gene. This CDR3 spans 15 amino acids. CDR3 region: CASSLVSDNPYEQYF. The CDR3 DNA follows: TGTGCCAGCAGCTTGGTGTCGGATAACCCCTACGAGCAGTACTTC.

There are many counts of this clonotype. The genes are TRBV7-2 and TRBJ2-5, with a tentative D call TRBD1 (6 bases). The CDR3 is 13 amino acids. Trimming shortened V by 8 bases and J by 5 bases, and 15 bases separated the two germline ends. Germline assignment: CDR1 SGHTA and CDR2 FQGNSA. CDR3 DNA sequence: TGTGCCAGCGGGCACAGGGAAGGGGAGACCCAGTACTTC. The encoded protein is CASGHREGETQYF.

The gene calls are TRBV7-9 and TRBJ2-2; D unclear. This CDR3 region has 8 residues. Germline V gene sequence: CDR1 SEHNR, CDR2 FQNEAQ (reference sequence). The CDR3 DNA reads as TGTGCTAGCGGGGAGCTGTTTTTT. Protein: CASGELFF.

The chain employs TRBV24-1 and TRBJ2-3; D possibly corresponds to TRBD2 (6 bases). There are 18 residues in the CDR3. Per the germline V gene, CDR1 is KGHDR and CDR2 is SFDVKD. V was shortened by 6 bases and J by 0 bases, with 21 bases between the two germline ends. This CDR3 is CATSQGHGRDSSTDTQYF. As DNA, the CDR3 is TGTGCCACCAGTCAAGGCCACGGCCGGGACTCAAGCACAGATACGCAGTATTTT.

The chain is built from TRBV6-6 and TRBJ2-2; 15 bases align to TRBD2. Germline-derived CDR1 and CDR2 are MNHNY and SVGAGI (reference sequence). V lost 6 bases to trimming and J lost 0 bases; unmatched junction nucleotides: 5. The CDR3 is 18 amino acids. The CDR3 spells CASRPGLAGGTNTGELFF. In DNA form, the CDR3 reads TGTGCCAGCAGACCGGGACTAGCGGGAGGAACGAACACCGGGGAGCTGTTTTTT.

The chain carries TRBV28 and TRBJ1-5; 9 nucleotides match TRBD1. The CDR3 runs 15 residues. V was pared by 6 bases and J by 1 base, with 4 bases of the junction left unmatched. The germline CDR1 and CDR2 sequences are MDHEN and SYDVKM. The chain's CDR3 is CASRETGGSNQPQHF. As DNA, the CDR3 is TGTGCCAGCAGGGAAACAGGGGGCAGCAATCAGCCCCAGCATTTT.

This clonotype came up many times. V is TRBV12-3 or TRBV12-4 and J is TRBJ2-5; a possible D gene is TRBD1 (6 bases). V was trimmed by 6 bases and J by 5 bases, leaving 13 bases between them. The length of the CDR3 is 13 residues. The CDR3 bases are TGTGCCAGCAGCCCAGGGGTTAGGGAGACCCAGTACTTC. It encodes CASSPGVRETQYF.

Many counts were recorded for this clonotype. The CDR3: CASSTGTANTEAFF. As DNA, the CDR3 is TGTGCCAGCAGCACCGGGACAGCTAACACTGAAGCTTTCTTT. The V and J genes are TRBV5-5 and TRBJ1-1; 7 bases agree with TRBD1. The germline V gene has CDR1 SGHKS and CDR2 YYEKEE (reference sequence). V dropped 4 bases and J dropped 2; count of bases not matched to a gene: 5. This CDR3 comprises 14 residues.

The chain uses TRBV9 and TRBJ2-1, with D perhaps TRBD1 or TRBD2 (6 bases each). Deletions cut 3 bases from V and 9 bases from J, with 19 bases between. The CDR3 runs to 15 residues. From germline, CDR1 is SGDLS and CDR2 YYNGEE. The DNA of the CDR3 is TGTGCCAGCAGCGCGGACTTAGGGGGGTCGGGTGAGCAGTTCTTC. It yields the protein CASSADLGGSGEQFF.

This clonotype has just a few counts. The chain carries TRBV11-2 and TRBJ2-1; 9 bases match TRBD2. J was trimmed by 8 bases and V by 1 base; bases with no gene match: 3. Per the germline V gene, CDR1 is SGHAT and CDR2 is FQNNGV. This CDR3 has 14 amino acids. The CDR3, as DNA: TGTGCCAGCAGCTTAGGCCCTAGCGGGGATGAGCAGTTCTTC. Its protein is CASSLGPSGDEQFF.

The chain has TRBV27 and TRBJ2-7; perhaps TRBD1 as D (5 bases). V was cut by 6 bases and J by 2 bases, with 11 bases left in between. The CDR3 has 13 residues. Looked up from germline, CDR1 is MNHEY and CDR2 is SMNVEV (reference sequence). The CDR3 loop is CASSLTATYEQYF. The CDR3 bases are TGTGCCAGCAGCCTGACAGCGACCTACGAGCAGTACTTC.

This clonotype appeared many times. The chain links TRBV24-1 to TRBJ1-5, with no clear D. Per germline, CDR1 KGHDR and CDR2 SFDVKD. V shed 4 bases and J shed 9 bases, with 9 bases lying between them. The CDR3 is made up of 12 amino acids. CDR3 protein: CATSDSLGPQHF. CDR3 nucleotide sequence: TGTGCCACCAGTGACTCCCTAGGGCCCCAGCATTTT.

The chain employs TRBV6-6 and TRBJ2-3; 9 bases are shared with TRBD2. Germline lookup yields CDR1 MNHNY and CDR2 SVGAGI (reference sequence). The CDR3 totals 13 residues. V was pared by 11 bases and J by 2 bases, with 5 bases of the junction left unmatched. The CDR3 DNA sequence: TGTGCCGCGGGGGGGGTGAACACAGATACGCAGTATTTT. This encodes CAAGGVNTDTQYF.

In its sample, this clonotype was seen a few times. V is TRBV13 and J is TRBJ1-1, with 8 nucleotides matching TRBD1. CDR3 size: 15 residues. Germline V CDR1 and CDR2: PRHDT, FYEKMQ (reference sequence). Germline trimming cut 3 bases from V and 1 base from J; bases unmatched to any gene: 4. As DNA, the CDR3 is TGTGCCAGCAGCTTCGACAGGGGACGGAACACTGAAGCTTTCTTT. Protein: CASSFDRGRNTEAFF.

The CDR3 spells CASSIDRWDQPQHF. The CDR3 region has the DNA TGTGCCAGTAGTATAGATCGTTGGGATCAGCCCCAGCATTTT. The chain employs TRBV19 and TRBJ1-5; D gene ambiguous. V was pared by 0 bases and J by 5 bases, with 8 bases between. Per the germline V gene, CDR1 is LNHDA and CDR2 is SQIVND (reference sequence). The CDR3 extends over 14 amino acids. Using reference TRBV19 and TRBJ1-5 for the parts outside the CDR3, the full variable domain is DGGITQSPKYLFRKEGQNVTLSCEQNLNHDAMYWYRQDPGQGLRLIYYSQIVNDFQKGDIAEGYSVSREKKESFPLTVTSAQKNPTAFYLCASSIDRWDQPQHFGDGTRLSIL.

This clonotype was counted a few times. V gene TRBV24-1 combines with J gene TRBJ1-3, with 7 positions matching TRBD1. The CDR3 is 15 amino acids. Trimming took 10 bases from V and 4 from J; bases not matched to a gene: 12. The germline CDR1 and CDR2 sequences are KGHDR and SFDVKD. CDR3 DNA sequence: TGTGCCACTACTAAGGGACAGCCGCCCGGAAACACCATATATTTT. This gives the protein CATTKGQPPGNTIYF.

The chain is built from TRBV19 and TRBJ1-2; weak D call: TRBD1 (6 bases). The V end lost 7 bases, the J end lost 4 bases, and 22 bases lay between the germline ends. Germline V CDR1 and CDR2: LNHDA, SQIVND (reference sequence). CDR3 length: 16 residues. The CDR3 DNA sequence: TGTGCCAGTACCTCCCACGAAGGGGGGCGCGGCTATGGCTACACCTTC. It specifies CASTSHEGGRGYGYTF.

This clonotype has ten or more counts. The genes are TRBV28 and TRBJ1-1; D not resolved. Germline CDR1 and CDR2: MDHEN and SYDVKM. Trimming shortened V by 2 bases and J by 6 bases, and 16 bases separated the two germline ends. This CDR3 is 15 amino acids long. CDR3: CASSLAMGLGAEAFF. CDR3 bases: TGTGCCAGCAGTTTAGCTATGGGGTTAGGTGCTGAAGCTTTCTTT. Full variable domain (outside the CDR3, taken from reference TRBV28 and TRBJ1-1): DVKVTQSSRYLVKRTGEKVFLECVQDMDHENMFWYRQDPGLGLRLIYFSYDVKMKEKGDIPEGYSVSREKKERFSLILESASTNQTSMYLCASSLAMGLGAEAFFGQGTRLTVV.

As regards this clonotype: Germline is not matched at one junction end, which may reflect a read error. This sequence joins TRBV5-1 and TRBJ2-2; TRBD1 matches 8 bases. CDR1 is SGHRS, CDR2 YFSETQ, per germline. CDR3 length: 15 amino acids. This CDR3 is CASSPRGPNTEELFF. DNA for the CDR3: TGCGCCAGCAGCCCCAGGGGGCCGAACACCGAGGAGCTGTTTTTT. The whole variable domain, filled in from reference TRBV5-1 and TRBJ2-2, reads KAGVTQTPRYLIKTRGQQVTLSCSPISGHRSVSWYQQTPGQGLQFLFEYFSETQRNKGNFPGRFSGRQFSNSRSEMNVSTLELGDSALYLCASSPRGPNTEELFFGEGSRLTVL.

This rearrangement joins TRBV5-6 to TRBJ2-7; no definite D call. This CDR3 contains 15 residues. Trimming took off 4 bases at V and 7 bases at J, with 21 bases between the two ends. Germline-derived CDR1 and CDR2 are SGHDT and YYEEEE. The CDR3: CASSLWANPSWEQYF. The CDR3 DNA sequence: TGTGCCAGCAGCCTCTGGGCCAACCCCTCATGGGAGCAGTACTTC.